This TCR beta chain was captured by sequencing in a study of T cells after yellow fever vaccination. Study context: Those fractions that held only low numbers of cells were prepared using the SMART-Seq v4 Ultra Low Input RNA kit. Study results and limitations: The study found a weaker secondary response that peaked faster, day 5 versus 15. The booster response re-showed most primary clones: 96% CD4, around 87% CD8.

The CDR3 loop spans 15 amino acids. Germline V gene sequence: CDR1 MNHEY, CDR2 SMNVEV (reference sequence). V was shortened by 8 bases and J by 0 bases, with 16 bases between the two germline ends. This clonotype turned up a few times. Its specificity is unknown. Researchers made TCR cDNA using 5'RACE template switching, and this step added a universal primer site and UMIs. TCRdb itself ran the 5' RACE reads through MiXCR, one entry per CDR3 protein. This repertoire shows approximately 120,000 distinct CDR3 sequences, 12% to 15% found once; its top ten account for approximately 43%. This receptor was taken from a man between 18 and 35 years old who received the YFV17D yellow fever vaccine. Here the sequenced sample was CD8+ T cells sorted from PBMCs, taken 5 days after the yellow fever booster vaccination. The chain recombines TRBV27 with TRBJ1-2, with no clear D. CDR3 bases: TGTGCCAGCCTCCGGGATGCCAACTCTAACTATGGCTACACCTTC. It specifies CASLRDANSNYGYTF.